A selection of T cell receptor beta chains follows, all from one sample in a study of CD8+ T cells in alopecia areata. The method was immunoSEQ multiplex PCR; TCRdb's version includes in-frame clones alone and lacks a portion of them. This sample yields some 180,000 clones, of which about 61% are seen a single time; roughly 5% belongs to the top ten. Input material: CD8+ T cells sorted from blood. These receptor sequences come from a human donor in good health. Both conserved end residues are part of each CDR3. D genes are given only for firm matches. Some rows mark clone size as missing; the rest say once, few, many or name a class of expanded clone.

j_call clone_size d_call v_call cdr3_aa cdr3_nt
TRBJ1-1 - - TRBV6-5 CASSHIGGRNTEAFF TGTGCCAGCAGTCACATCGGAGGGAGAAACACTGAAGCTTTCTTT
TRBJ2-7 - - TRBV29-1 CSATQGAYEQYF TGCAGCGCCACCCAGGGAGCCTACGAGCAGTACTTC
TRBJ2-6 - - TRBV5-1 CASSPWTGTSGANVLTF TGCGCCAGCAGCCCGTGGACCGGGACCTCTGGGGCCAACGTCCTGACTTTC
TRBJ2-1 - TRBD2 TRBV11-2 CASSARTSGQQNEQFF TGTGCCAGCAGCGCCCGGACTAGCGGGCAACAGAATGAGCAGTTCTTC
TRBJ2-7 few TRBD1 TRBV28 CATWDRDGWGYEQYF TGTGCCACCTGGGACAGGGACGGTTGGGGGTACGAGCAGTACTTC
TRBJ2-4 - - TRBV29-1 CSVEGAKNIQYF TGCAGCGTTGAGGGGGCCAAAAACATTCAGTACTTC
TRBJ1-1 few - TRBV2 CASNGGGRTEAFF TGTGCCAGCAACGGAGGGGGGAGAACTGAAGCTTTCTTT
TRBJ2-7 - - TRBV5-6 CASSFQGGEQYF TGTGCCAGCAGCTTCCAGGGGGGTGAGCAGTACTTC
TRBJ2-7 - TRBD1 TRBV29-1 CSVLQGARGYEQYF TGCAGCGTCTTACAGGGGGCCCGGGGCTACGAGCAGTACTTC
TRBJ2-3 - - TRBV6-1 CASRGQEGHTDTQYF TGTGCCAGCAGGGGACAAGAAGGGCACACAGATACGCAGTATTTT
TRBJ2-7 - - TRBV7-9 CASSQNRDKGSYEQYF TGTGCCAGCAGCCAAAACCGGGACAAAGGCTCCTACGAGCAGTACTTC
TRBJ1-1 - - TRBV4-2 CASSPRGGNTEAFF TGTGCCAGCAGCCCCCGGGGGGGAAACACTGAAGCTTTCTTT
TRBJ1-1 - - TRBV30 CAWSVGIPNTEAFF TGTGCCTGGAGTGTGGGGATCCCAAACACTGAAGCTTTCTTT
TRBJ2-3 few - TRBV7-6 CASSLTAGKADTQYF TGTGCCAGCAGCTTAACCGCGGGGAAAGCAGATACGCAGTATTTT
TRBJ2-1 - TRBD2 TRBV10-3 CAISVDERGDSVDEQFF TGTGCCATCAGTGTCGATGAGCGGGGGGATTCGGTAGATGAGCAGTTCTTC
TRBJ2-5 once - TRBV7-7 CASSFSQDETQYF TGTGCCAGCAGCTTCTCACAAGACGAGACCCAGTACTTC
TRBJ1-2 - - TRBV13 CASSLMREGAYGYTF TGTGCCAGCAGCTTAATGAGGGAGGGTGCCTATGGCTACACCTTC
TRBJ2-7 - - TRBV13 CASSLGGQGHSYEQYF TGTGCCAGCAGCTTAGGGGGTCAGGGCCACTCCTACGAGCAGTACTTC
TRBJ2-1 - - TRBV11-2 CASSRGPNNEQFF TGTGCCAGCAGCCGAGGACCCAACAATGAGCAGTTCTTC
TRBJ2-7 few - TRBV11-2 CASTVGAGSYEQYF TGTGCCAGCACCGTGGGGGCAGGGTCCTACGAGCAGTACTTC
TRBJ2-1 few - TRBV5-1 CASSSYRQSGEQFF TGCGCCAGCAGCTCCTACCGACAGAGCGGTGAGCAGTTCTTC
TRBJ1-1 - - TRBV7-9 CASTGRGAEAFF TGTGCCAGCACTGGTAGGGGCGCTGAAGCTTTCTTT
TRBJ1-1 - TRBD1 TRBV29-1 CSVEVDRGDTEAFF TGCAGCGTTGAAGTGGACAGGGGAGACACTGAAGCTTTCTTT
TRBJ2-5 - - TRBV2 CASSEAEGETQYF TGTGCCAGCAGTGAAGCCGAAGGGGAGACCCAGTACTTC
TRBJ2-1 few - TRBV6-5 CASSYDAYNEQFF TGTGCCAGCAGTTACGACGCCTACAATGAGCAGTTCTTC
TRBJ2-7 - - TRBV9 CASSVGGSSYEQYF TGTGCCAGCAGCGTAGGCGGGTCGTCCTACGAGCAGTACTTC
TRBJ1-1 - TRBD1 TRBV5-1 CASSPYRGGGTEAFF TGCGCCAGCAGCCCGTACAGGGGGGGTGGAACTGAAGCTTTCTTT
TRBJ1-2 - TRBD1 TRBV7-2 CASSESTGVHGYTF TGTGCCAGCAGCGAATCCACAGGGGTCCATGGCTACACCTTC
TRBJ1-1 - - TRBV13 CASSLGGKAEAFF TGTGCCAGCAGCTTAGGAGGGAAGGCTGAAGCTTTCTTT
TRBJ2-3 - - TRBV7-9 CASSLGVSTDTQYF TGTGCCAGCAGCTTAGGGGTCAGCACAGATACGCAGTATTTT
TRBJ2-2 - TRBD2 TRBV4-1 CASSQVGTSGIGGGTGELFF TGCGCCAGCAGCCAAGTGGGGACTAGCGGGATCGGCGGTGGGACCGGGGAGCTGTTTTTT
TRBJ2-2 - TRBD1 TRBV5-6 CASSLRQGYTGELFF TGTGCCAGCAGCCTTCGACAGGGATACACCGGGGAGCTGTTTTTT
TRBJ1-1 - TRBD1 TRBV29-1 CSVGQQNTEAFF TGCAGCGTGGGACAGCAGAACACTGAAGCTTTCTTT
TRBJ1-1 - - TRBV29-1 CSVEVRGGTEAFF TGCAGCGTTGAAGTTAGAGGGGGAACTGAAGCTTTCTTT
TRBJ2-7 - TRBD1 TRBV25-1 CASSAGTGGLEQYF TGTGCCAGCAGTGCCGGGACAGGGGGCTTGGAGCAGTACTTC
TRBJ1-2 - - TRBV25-1 CPYRGYTF TGTCCCTATCGGGGCTACACCTTC
TRBJ2-7 few - TRBV4-1 CASSQRTADEQYF TGCGCCAGCAGCCAACGGACCGCCGACGAGCAGTACTTC
TRBJ2-1 - TRBD1 TRBV29-1 CSGGDRNNEQFF TGCAGCGGTGGGGACAGGAACAATGAGCAGTTCTTC
TRBJ2-2 - - TRBV4-2 CASSQGETTSELFF TGTGCCAGCAGCCAAGGCGAAACTACCTCAGAGCTGTTTTTT
TRBJ1-2 - TRBD1 TRBV7-2 CASSFGQGRGYTF TGTGCCAGCAGCTTCGGACAGGGTAGAGGCTACACCTTC
TRBJ2-3 few - TRBV5-4 CASREGGHPSTDTQYF TGTGCCAGCAGGGAAGGAGGGCATCCTAGCACAGATACGCAGTATTTT
TRBJ2-5 - - TRBV4-1 CASSSLVGETQYF TGCGCCAGCAGCTCACTAGTTGGAGAGACCCAGTACTTC
TRBJ2-3 many TRBD1 TRBV18 CASSPFETGGTDTQYF TGTGCCAGCTCACCTTTTGAGACAGGGGGCACAGATACGCAGTATTTT
TRBJ2-7 - TRBD1 TRBV27 CASSLRGPPYEQYF TGTGCCAGCAGTTTGAGGGGGCCCCCCTACGAGCAGTACTTC
TRBJ2-7 - - TRBV7-9 CATPDGLGEQYF TGTGCCACCCCGGACGGCCTAGGCGAGCAGTACTTC